The 30 T cell receptor beta chains reported below all come from one sample, sequenced in a study of blood T cells in healthy people across ages. It was with a sample-barcoded 5' primer and a J-beta primer mix that a second PCR of roughly 6 to 11 cycles was run. TCRdb fed the 5' RACE reads into MiXCR, producing one record per CDR3 protein. The table has some 690,000 distinct CDR3 sequences, approximately 22% seen once. The sample was blood. The receptors were sampled from a man in his 70s in good health.

J is TRBJ2-3 and V is TRBV12-3 or TRBV12-4; D tentatively reads TRBD1 or TRBD2 (6 bases each). Between the trimmed V and J ends, which lost 5 bases and 5 bases, there was a span of 26 bases. The CDR3 consists of 18 residues. Written as DNA, the CDR3 is TGTGCCAGCAGTCCCCGGCGAGGCAGGCTGGGGGGACAAGATACGCAGTATTTT. This codes for CASSPRRGRLGGQDTQYF.

This clonotype has more than one count but fewer than ten. The gene calls are TRBV7-9 and TRBJ2-2; no definite D call. Germline values: CDR1 SEHNR, CDR2 FQNEAQ (reference sequence). Deletions cut 2 bases from V and 4 bases from J, with 14 bases between. The length of the CDR3 is 16 residues. Here the CDR3 reads CASSLPGPSGTGELFF. CDR3 sequence (DNA): TGTGCCAGCAGCTTACCAGGACCCTCGGGCACCGGGGAGCTGTTTTTT.

This clonotype showed up many times. The chain is built from TRBV11-2 and TRBJ1-4; possibly TRBD1 for D (5 bases). Germline V gene lookup returns CDR1 SGHAT and CDR2 FQNNGV. The CDR3 is 14 residues long. V was pared by 6 bases and J by 5 bases, with 13 bases between. The CDR3 DNA reads TGTGCCAGCAGGCCCGGGGGTCGGAATGAAAAACTGTTTTTT. It specifies CASRPGGRNEKLFF.

The sample holds a few counts of this clonotype. V gene TRBV27 combines with J gene TRBJ1-2; D may be TRBD1 (5 bases). The CDR3 sequence is 15 residues long. Germline loops: CDR1 MNHEY, CDR2 SMNVEV (reference sequence). V gave up 6 bases and J gave up 0 bases, with 14 bases separating them. CDR3 DNA sequence: TGTGCCAGCAGCCTCACCTCCAGGGCTAACTATGGCTACACCTTC. It codes for CASSLTSRANYGYTF.

This rearrangement joins TRBV5-1 to TRBJ2-1; no clear D. CDR3 length: 11 residues. Between the trimmed V and J ends, which lost 1 base and 12 bases, there was a span of 8 bases. Germline lookup yields CDR1 SGHRS and CDR2 YFSETQ. The chain's CDR3 is CASSLLSGQFF. The CDR3 region has the DNA TGCGCCAGCAGCTTGTTAAGTGGGCAGTTCTTC. Full variable domain (rest looked up from reference TRBV5-1 and TRBJ2-1): KAGVTQTPRYLIKTRGQQVTLSCSPISGHRSVSWYQQTPGQGLQFLFEYFSETQRNKGNFPGRFSGRQFSNSRSEMNVSTLELGDSALYLCASSLLSGQFFGPGTRLTVL.

In its sample, this clonotype was seen a few times. The chain combines TRBV5-4 with TRBJ1-1, with D tentatively TRBD1 (5 bases). This CDR3 contains 15 residues. Trimming pared 0 bases from V and 3 bases from J, leaving 12 bases between. Germline lookup yields CDR1 SGHNT and CDR2 YYREEE (reference sequence). This CDR3 reads CASSLEMGGYTEAFF. The CDR3 coding sequence is TGTGCCAGCAGCTTGGAGATGGGGGGTTACACTGAAGCTTTCTTT.

The V call is TRBV5-1, the J call TRBJ2-3; 7 bases line up with TRBD2. The CDR3 runs to 16 residues. V lost 0 bases to trimming and J lost 1 base; unmatched junction nucleotides: 5. Germline loops: CDR1 SGHRS, CDR2 YFSETQ. The CDR3 is CASSLGGGVGTDTQYF. For the CDR3, the DNA is TGCGCCAGCAGCTTGGGGGGGGGAGTTGGCACAGATACGCAGTATTTT.

This clonotype was found a few times. V is TRBV6-5 and J is TRBJ2-7; D is unclear. V shed 2 bases and J shed 5 bases, with 7 bases lying between them. Germline loops: CDR1 MNHEY, CDR2 SVGAGI. CDR3 length: 12 amino acids. CDR3 residues: CASSYSPHEQYF. The CDR3 coding sequence is TGTGCCAGCAGTTACAGCCCCCACGAGCAGTACTTC.

This chain links TRBV29-1 with TRBJ1-4; 7 nucleotides agree with TRBD1. J was trimmed by 8 bases and V by 6 bases; bases with no gene match: 15. This CDR3 region has 15 residues. Germline CDR1 and CDR2: SQVTM and ANQGSEA. DNA of the CDR3: TGCAGCGTCAGATCCCGACAGGGCGGTTTGGAAAAACTGTTTTTT. Translation gives CSVRSRQGGLEKLFF.

The chain uses TRBV3-1 and TRBJ1-1, with 7 bases matching TRBD1. Trimming took 3 bases from V and 8 from J; bases not matched to a gene: 12. The CDR3 extends over 15 amino acids. The V gene's germline CDR1 is LGHDT and CDR2 YNNKEL (reference sequence). The CDR3 DNA is TGTGCCAGCAGCCAGGAAGACAGGGCTAGAAGGGAAGCTTTCTTT. Amino acid sequence: CASSQEDRARREAFF. Variable domain in full (rest from reference TRBV3-1 and TRBJ1-1): DTAVSQTPKYLVTQMGNDKSIKCEQNLGHDTMYWYKQDSKKFLKIMFSYNNKELIINETVPNRFSPKSPDKAHLNLHINSLELGDSAVYFCASSQEDRARREAFFGQGTRLTVV.

This clonotype was detected only a few times. The chain employs TRBV27 and TRBJ1-2; D might be TRBD1 (5 bases). CDR1 and CDR2 from the germline V gene are MNHEY and SMNVEV (reference sequence). There are 15 residues in the CDR3. Trimming removed 4 bases from V and 8 bases from J, with 20 bases in between. In DNA, the CDR3 is TGTGCCAGCAGTTCTGAGGGGCGCATAGTATACGGCTACACCTTC. This translates into CASSSEGRIVYGYTF.

The V and J genes are TRBV7-2 and TRBJ2-3; D ambiguous. CDR3 length: 14 amino acids. Germline V gives CDR1 SGHTA, CDR2 FQGNSA. The V gene lost 2 bases and the J gene lost 1 base, with 7 bases spanning the gap. CDR3 bases: TGTGCCAGCAGCTTATGGGCTGGCACAGATACGCAGTATTTT. It is translated as CASSLWAGTDTQYF.

The J gene is TRBJ1-1, the V gene TRBV10-3; D uncertain. Trimming cost V 4 bases and J 0 bases, with 21 bases left between them. The germline V gene encodes CDR1 ENHRY and CDR2 SYGVKD. This CDR3 spans 18 amino acids. CDR3 loop: CAISGPPFGYAVNTEAFF. CDR3 in DNA: TGTGCCATCAGTGGCCCTCCGTTTGGGTATGCGGTGAACACTGAAGCTTTCTTT.

V gene TRBV20-1 combines with J gene TRBJ2-3, with TRBD2 as a possible D gene (6 bases). CDR1 DFQATT and CDR2 SNEGSKA come from the germline V gene (reference sequence). Trimming shortened V by 5 bases and J by 1 base, and 7 bases separated the two germline ends. There are 12 residues in the CDR3. The CDR3 DNA reads TGCAGTGCTCTAGCGCGCACAGATACGCAGTATTTT. Protein: CSALARTDTQYF.

The rearrangement uses TRBV5-1 and TRBJ1-4, with TRBD1 matching over 7 bases. V shed 2 bases, J shed 4 bases, and the junction held 5 bases outside the gene matches. Germline V gives CDR1 SGHRS, CDR2 YFSETQ. The CDR3 length is 15 residues. The CDR3: CASSLQGKFNEKLFF. The CDR3 nucleotides read TGCGCCAGCAGCTTACAGGGGAAATTTAATGAAAAACTGTTTTTT.

At least ten counts were recorded for this clonotype. At one end, the junction sequence differs from germline, possibly due to a read error. The chain carries TRBV7-6 and TRBJ2-1, with 11 nucleotides matching TRBD2. There are 16 residues in the CDR3. CDR1 SGHVS and CDR2 FNYEAQ come from the germline V gene. The CDR3 DNA reads as TGTGCCAGCAGTTTAGCGGGGGGGCCCTCCTACAATGAGCAGTTCTTC. It encodes CASSLAGGPSYNEQFF.

The J gene is TRBJ2-1, the V gene TRBV29-1; D is possibly TRBD2 (5 bases). The CDR3 sequence is 15 residues long. Trimming shortened V by 2 bases and J by 1 base, and 12 bases separated the two germline ends. Germline assignment: CDR1 SQVTM and CDR2 ANQGSEA. The chain's CDR3 is CSVERGYGSYNEQFF. In DNA, the CDR3 is TGCAGCGTTGAACGGGGTTATGGGTCCTACAATGAGCAGTTCTTC.

This clonotype was counted only a few times. This rearrangement joins TRBV28 to TRBJ2-7; D is uncertain. From germline, CDR1 is MDHEN and CDR2 SYDVKM. The V end lost 3 bases, the J end lost 3 bases, and 9 bases lay between the germline ends. The CDR3 covers 13 residues. The CDR3: CASSFRRSYEQYF. CDR3 bases: TGTGCCAGCAGTTTTCGGCGGAGCTACGAGCAGTACTTC.

V usage is TRBV7-3 and J usage is TRBJ2-2, with D maybe TRBD1 (5 bases). The CDR3 contains 15 residues. V gave up 2 bases and J gave up 7 bases, with 14 bases separating them. Germline lookup yields CDR1 SGHTA and CDR2 FQGTGA. CDR3: CASSLGAGVGGELFF. CDR3 coding DNA: TGTGCCAGCAGCTTAGGGGCAGGCGTGGGCGGGGAGCTGTTTTTT.

Ten or more counts support this clonotype. This chain joins TRBV20-1 and TRBJ2-5; D is ambiguous. Trimming removed 0 bases from V and 7 bases from J, with 12 bases in between. From germline, CDR1 is DFQATT and CDR2 SNEGSKA (reference sequence). There are 13 residues in the CDR3. Here the CDR3 DNA reads TGCAGTGCTAGAGATGATCCCATGGGGACCCAGTACTTC. Amino acid sequence: CSARDDPMGTQYF.

This clonotype was found a few times. The rearrangement joins TRBV5-6 to TRBJ2-1; a possible D gene is TRBD2 (5 bases). The closer fit of TRBJ2-7 to the DNA end suggests the J call may be wrong. The CDR3 loop spans 13 amino acids. CDR1 is SGHDT and CDR2 is YYEEEE in the germline V gene. The CDR3 spells CASERTGHYEQYF. DNA for the CDR3: TGTGCCAGCGAACGGACTGGGCACTACGAGCAGTACTTC.

A few counts support this clonotype. The chain uses TRBV2 and TRBJ1-1; D unresolved. V was pared by 6 bases and J by 8 bases, with 10 bases between. The CDR3 sequence is 11 residues long. Germline V CDR1 and CDR2: SNHLY, FYNNEI. The CDR3 DNA reads as TGTGCCAGCAGGACTATGGGAGAAGCTTTCTTT. Residues: CASRTMGEAFF.

The genes are TRBV29-1 and TRBJ1-1, with D maybe TRBD1 (5 bases). There are 14 residues in the CDR3. V dropped 1 base and J dropped 5 bases, with 14 bases sitting between them. The germline V gene has CDR1 SQVTM and CDR2 ANQGSEA. CDR3 nucleotides: TGCAGCGTTGAAGTGGCGGGGGTGGGAACTGAAGCTTTCTTT. Translating gives CSVEVAGVGTEAFF.

Many counts were recorded for this clonotype. The chain has TRBV11-1 and TRBJ2-1; 12 nucleotides match TRBD2. Trimming cost V 3 bases and J 7 bases; bases outside gene matches: 4. Germline V gene data show CDR1 as SGHAT and CDR2 as FQDESV (reference sequence). The CDR3 contains 15 residues. This chain's CDR3 is CASSFLAGGDNEQFF. The CDR3, as DNA: TGTGCCAGCAGCTTCCTAGCGGGAGGGGATAATGAGCAGTTCTTC.

On this clonotype itself: An end of the junction does not agree with germline; a read error may underlie this. J is TRBJ2-3 and V is TRBV7-2, with D tentatively TRBD2 (7 bases). Germline V gene sequence: CDR1 SGHTA, CDR2 FQGNSA. The length of the CDR3 is 14 residues. The CDR3 region is CPSSLGGGPDTQYF. The CDR3 nucleotides are TGTCCCAGCAGCTTAGGGGGGGGCCCAGATACGCAGTATTTT.

This chain uses TRBV24-1 with TRBJ2-5; D not resolved. The J call is uncertain, as TRBJ2-1 better fits the DNA end. CDR3 length: 12 residues. Germline CDR1 and CDR2: KGHDR and SFDVKD. Here the CDR3 reads CATMANLSEQFF. CDR3 coding DNA: TGTGCCACCATGGCGAATTTAAGTGAACAGTTCTTC.

This clonotype has just a few counts. V gene TRBV5-1 combines with J gene TRBJ2-7; 7 nucleotides line up with TRBD1. Per the germline V gene, CDR1 is SGHRS and CDR2 is YFSETQ. Trimming removed 1 base from V and 0 bases from J; junction bases left unmatched: 7. This CDR3 has 16 residues. CDR3 in amino acids: CASSLFGTVLSYEQYF. The CDR3 nucleotides are TGCGCCAGCAGCTTGTTCGGGACAGTCCTCTCCTACGAGCAGTACTTC.

The V and J genes are TRBV7-2 and TRBJ1-3; D remains unclear. Germline V gene sequence: CDR1 SGHTA, CDR2 FQGNSA. Between the trimmed V and J ends, which lost 1 base and 4 bases, there was a span of 11 bases. CDR3 length equals 15 residues. The CDR3 here is CASSLGRWSGNTIYF. As DNA, the CDR3 is TGTGCCAGCAGCTTAGGACGATGGTCGGGAAACACCATATATTTT.

This clonotype appeared a few times. The gene calls are TRBV20-1 and TRBJ1-5; the match to TRBD1 covers 8 bases. The CDR3 has 15 amino acids. Germline CDR1 is DFQATT and CDR2 is SNEGSKA (reference sequence). V lost 6 bases to trimming and J lost 2 bases; unmatched junction nucleotides: 9. Here the CDR3 reads CSARQGRRGNQPQHF. Written as DNA, the CDR3 is TGCAGTGCCCGACAGGGGCGGAGGGGCAATCAGCCCCAGCATTTT.

This clonotype appeared a single time. Without the conserved terminal phenylalanine or tryptophan, this CDR3 likely stems from a read error. In DNA, the CDR3 is TGCGCCAGCGGGAATCCGGGTCATCAAACTTACGGCTACACCTCC. Protein: CASGNPGHQTYGYTS. The rearrangement uses TRBV6-6 and TRBJ1-2, with D unresolved. Germline loops: CDR1 MNHNY, CDR2 SVGAGI (reference sequence). This CDR3 has 15 residues.